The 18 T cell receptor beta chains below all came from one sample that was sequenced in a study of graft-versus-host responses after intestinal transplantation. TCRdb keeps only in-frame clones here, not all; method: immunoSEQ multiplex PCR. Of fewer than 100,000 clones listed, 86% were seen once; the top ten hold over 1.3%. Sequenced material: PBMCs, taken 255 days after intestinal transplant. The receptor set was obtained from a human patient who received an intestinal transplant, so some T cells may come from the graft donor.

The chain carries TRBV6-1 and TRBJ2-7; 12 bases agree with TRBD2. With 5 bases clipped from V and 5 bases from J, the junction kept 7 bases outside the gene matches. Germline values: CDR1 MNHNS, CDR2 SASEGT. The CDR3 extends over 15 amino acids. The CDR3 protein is CASSPSSGGAHEQYF. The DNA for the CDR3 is TGTGCCAGCAGTCCTTCTAGCGGGGGGGCCCACGAGCAGTACTTC.

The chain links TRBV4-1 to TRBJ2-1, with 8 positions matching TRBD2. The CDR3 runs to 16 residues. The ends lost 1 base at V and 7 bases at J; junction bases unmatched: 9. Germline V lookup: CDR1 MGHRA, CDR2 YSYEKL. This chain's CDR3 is CASSQGSGGLVNEQFF. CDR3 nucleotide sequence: TGCGCCAGCAGCCAAGGGTCGGGGGGGCTGGTGAATGAGCAGTTCTTC.

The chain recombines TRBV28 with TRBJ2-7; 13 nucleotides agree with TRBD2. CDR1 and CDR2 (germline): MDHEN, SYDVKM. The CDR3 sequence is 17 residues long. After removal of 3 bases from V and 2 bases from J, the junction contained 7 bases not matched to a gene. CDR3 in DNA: TGTGCCAGCAGTTTGTCACTAGCGGGGGGGTTACCCTACGAGCAGTACTTC. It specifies CASSLSLAGGLPYEQYF.

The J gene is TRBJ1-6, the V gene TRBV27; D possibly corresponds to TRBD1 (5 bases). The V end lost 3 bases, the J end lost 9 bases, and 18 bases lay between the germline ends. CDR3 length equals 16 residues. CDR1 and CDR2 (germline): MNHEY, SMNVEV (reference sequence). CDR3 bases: TGTGCCAGCAGTTTCCGTCGGGGCTCTAGAGGTTCACCCCTCCACTTT. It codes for CASSFRRGSRGSPLHF.

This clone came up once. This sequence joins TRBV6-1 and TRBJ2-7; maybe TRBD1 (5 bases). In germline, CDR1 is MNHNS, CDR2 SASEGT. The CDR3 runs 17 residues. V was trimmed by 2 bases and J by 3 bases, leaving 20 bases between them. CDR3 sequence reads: CASSESPVGQGHYEQYF. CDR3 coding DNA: TGTGCCAGCAGTGAATCCCCCGTGGGGCAGGGCCACTACGAGCAGTACTTC.

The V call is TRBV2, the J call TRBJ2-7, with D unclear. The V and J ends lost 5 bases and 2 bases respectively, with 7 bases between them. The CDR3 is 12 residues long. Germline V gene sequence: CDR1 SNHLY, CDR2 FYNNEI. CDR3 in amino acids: CASSSAPYEQYF. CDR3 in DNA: TGTGCCAGCAGTTCGGCCCCCTACGAGCAGTACTTC. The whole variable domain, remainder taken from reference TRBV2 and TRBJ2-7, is EPEVTQTPSHQVTQMGQEVILRCVPISNHLYFYWYRQILGQKVEFLVSFYNNEISEKSEIFDDQFSVERPDGSNFTLKIRSTKLEDSAMYFCASSSAPYEQYFGPGTRLTVT.

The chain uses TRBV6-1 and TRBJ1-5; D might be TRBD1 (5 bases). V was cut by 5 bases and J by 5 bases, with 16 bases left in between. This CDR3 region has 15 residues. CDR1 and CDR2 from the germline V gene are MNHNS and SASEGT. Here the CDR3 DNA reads TGTGCCAGCAGTCCTCAGGAGGGGCAATATCAGCCCCAGCATTTT. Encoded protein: CASSPQEGQYQPQHF.

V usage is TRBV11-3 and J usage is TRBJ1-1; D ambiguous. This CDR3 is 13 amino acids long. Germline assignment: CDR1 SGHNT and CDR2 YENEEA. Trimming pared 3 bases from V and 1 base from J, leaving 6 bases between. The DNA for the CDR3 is TGTGCCAGCAGCTTGTCAGAGAACACTGAAGCTTTCTTT. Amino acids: CASSLSENTEAFF.

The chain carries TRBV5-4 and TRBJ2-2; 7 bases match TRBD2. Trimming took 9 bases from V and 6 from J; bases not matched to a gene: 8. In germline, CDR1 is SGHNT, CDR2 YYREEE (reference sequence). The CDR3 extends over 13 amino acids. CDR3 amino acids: CATQASGSGELFF. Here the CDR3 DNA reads TGTGCCACCCAGGCTAGCGGTTCCGGGGAGCTGTTTTTT. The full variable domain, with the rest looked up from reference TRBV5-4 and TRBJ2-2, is ETGVTQSPTHLIKTRGQQVTLRCSSQSGHNTVSWYQQALGQGPQFIFQYYREEENGRGNFPPRFSGLQFPNYSSELNVNALELDDSALYLCATQASGSGELFFGEGSRLTVL.

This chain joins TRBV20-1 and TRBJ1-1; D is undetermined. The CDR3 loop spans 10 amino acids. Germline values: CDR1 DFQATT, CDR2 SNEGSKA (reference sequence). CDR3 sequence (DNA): TGCAGACTAATGAACACTGAAGCTTTCTTT. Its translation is CRLMNTEAFF.

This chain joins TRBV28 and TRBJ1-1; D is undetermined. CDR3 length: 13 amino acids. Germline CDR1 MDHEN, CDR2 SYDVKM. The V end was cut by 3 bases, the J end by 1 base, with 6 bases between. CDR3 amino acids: CASSFRANTEAFF. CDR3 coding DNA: TGTGCCAGCAGTTTTAGGGCGAACACTGAAGCTTTCTTT.

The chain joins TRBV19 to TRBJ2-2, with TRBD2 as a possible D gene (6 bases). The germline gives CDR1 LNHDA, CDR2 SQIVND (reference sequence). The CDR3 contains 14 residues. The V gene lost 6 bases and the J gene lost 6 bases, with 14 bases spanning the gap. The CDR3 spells CASRTRGGAGELFF. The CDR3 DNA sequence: TGTGCCAGTAGGACTCGGGGAGGTGCCGGGGAGCTGTTTTTT.

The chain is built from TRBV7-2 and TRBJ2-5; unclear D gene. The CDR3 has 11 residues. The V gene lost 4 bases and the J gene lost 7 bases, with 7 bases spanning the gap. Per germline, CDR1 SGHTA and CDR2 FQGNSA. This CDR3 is CASSSPGTQYF. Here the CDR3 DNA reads TGTGCCAGCAGCTCCCCCGGGACCCAGTACTTC.

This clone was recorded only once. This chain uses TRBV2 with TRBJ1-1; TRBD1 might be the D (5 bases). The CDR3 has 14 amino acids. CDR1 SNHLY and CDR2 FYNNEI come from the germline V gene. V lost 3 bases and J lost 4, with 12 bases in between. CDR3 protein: CASSEWSGGTEAFF. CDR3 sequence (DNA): TGTGCCAGCAGTGAGTGGTCCGGGGGCACTGAAGCTTTCTTT.

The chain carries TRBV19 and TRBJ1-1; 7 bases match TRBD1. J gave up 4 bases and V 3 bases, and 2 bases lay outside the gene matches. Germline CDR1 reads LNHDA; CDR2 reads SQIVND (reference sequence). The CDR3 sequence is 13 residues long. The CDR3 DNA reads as TGTGCCAGTAGTATGACAGGGAGCACTGAAGCTTTCTTT. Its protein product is CASSMTGSTEAFF.

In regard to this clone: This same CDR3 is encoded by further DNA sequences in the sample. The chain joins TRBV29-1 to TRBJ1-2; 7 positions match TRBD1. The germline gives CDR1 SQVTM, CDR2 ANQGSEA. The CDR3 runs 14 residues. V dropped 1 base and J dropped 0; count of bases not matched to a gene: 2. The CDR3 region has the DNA TGCAGCGTTGAAGGGACAGGTTCTAACTATGGCTACACCTTC. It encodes CSVEGTGSNYGYTF.

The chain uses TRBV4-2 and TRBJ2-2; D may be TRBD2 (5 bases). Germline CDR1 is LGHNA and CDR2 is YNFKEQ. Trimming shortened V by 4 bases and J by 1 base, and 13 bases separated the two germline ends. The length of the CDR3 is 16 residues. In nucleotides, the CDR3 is TGTGCCAGCAGCCTTGAGGTTCGGGGGAACACCGGGGAGCTGTTTTTT. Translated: CASSLEVRGNTGELFF.

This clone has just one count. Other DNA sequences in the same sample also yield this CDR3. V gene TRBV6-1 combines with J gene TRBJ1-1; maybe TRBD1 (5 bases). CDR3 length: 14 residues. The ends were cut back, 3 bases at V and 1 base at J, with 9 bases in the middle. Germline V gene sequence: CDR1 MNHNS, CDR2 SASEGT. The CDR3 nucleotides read TGTGCCAGCAGTGAGGGGGGGGAGAACACTGAAGCTTTCTTT. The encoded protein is CASSEGGENTEAFF.